The subject of this entry is one TCR beta chain. These data belong to a study of blood T cells in healthy people across ages. The second PCR ran about 6 to 12 cycles with a sample-barcoded 5' primer and J-beta primers. TCRdb re-derived calls from the 5' RACE reads in MiXCR, one entry per CDR3 protein. The sample has roughly 930,000 distinct CDR3 sequences; roughly 43% are singletons. Germline CDR1 reads ENHRY; CDR2 reads SYGVKD. The length of the CDR3 is 11 residues. V was shortened by 4 bases and J by 8 bases, with 6 bases between the two germline ends. The rearrangement joins TRBV10-3 to TRBJ2-1, with D hard to call. The sequencing sample was made of blood. The TCR was taken from a man aged 30 to 45 in good health. CDR3 protein: CAISGADEQFF. DNA of the CDR3: TGTGCCATCAGTGGAGCCGATGAGCAGTTCTTC.